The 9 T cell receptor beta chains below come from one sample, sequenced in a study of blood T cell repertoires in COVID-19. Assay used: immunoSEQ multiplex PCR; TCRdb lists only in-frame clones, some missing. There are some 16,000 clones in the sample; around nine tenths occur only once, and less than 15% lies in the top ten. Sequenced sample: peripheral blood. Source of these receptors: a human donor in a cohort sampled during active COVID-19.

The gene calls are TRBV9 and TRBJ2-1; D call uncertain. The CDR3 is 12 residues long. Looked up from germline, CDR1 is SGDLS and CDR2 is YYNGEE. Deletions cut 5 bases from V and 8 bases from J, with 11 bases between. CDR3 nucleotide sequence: TGTGCCAGCAGTTCTCGAGGCGATGAGCAGTTCTTC. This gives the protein CASSSRGDEQFF. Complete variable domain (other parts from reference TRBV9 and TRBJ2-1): DSGVTQTPKHLITATGQRVTLRCSPRSGDLSVYWYQQSLDQGLQFLIQYYNGEERAKGNILERFSAQQFPDLHSELNLSSLELGDSALYFCASSSRGDEQFFGPGTRLTVL.

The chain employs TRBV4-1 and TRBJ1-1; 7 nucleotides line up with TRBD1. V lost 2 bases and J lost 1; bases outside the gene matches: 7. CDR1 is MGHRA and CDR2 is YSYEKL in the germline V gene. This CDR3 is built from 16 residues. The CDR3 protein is CASSQHSGTENTEAFF. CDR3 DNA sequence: TGCGCCAGCAGCCAACACTCGGGGACAGAGAACACTGAAGCTTTCTTT.

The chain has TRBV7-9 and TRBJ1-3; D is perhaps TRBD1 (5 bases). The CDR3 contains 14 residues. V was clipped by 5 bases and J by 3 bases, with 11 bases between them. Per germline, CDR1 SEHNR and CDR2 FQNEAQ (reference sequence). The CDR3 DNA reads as TGTGCCAGCAGCCTCCGGGGGGGTGGAAACACCATATATTTT. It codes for CASSLRGGGNTIYF.

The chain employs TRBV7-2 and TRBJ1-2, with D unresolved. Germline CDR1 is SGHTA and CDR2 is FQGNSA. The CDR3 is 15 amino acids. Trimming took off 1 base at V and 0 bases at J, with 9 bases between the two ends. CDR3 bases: TGTGCCAGCAGCTTAGAGTACAGCACTAACTATGGCTACACCTTC. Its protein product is CASSLEYSTNYGYTF.

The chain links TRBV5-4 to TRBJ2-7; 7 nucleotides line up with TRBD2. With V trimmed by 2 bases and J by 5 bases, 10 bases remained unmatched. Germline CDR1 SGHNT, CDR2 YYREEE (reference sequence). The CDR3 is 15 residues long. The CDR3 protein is CASSFGGGTLHEQYF. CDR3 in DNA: TGTGCCAGCAGCTTCGGCGGGGGTACGCTACACGAGCAGTACTTC.

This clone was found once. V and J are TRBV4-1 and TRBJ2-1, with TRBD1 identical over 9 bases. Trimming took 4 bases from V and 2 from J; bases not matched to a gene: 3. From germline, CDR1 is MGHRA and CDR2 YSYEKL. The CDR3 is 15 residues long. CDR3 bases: TGCGCCAGCAGCCCGGGACAGGGCCCCTACAATGAGCAGTTCTTC. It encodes CASSPGQGPYNEQFF.

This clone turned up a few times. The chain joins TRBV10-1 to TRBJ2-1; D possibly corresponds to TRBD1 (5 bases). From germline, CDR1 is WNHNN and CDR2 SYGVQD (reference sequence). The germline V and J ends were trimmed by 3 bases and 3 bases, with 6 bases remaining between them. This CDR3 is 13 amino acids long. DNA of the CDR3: TGCGCCAGCAGTGACAGGGTCTACAATGAGCAGTTCTTC. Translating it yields CASSDRVYNEQFF.

CDR3 in amino acids: CASSPGQPHYGYTF. The DNA of the CDR3 is TGTGCCAGCTCACCGGGACAGCCACACTATGGCTACACCTTC. This rearrangement joins TRBV18 to TRBJ1-2; TRBD1 matches 7 bases. The CDR3 sequence is 14 residues long. The trim removed 3 bases at V and 3 bases at J, leaving 4 bases unmatched. Per germline, CDR1 KGHSH and CDR2 LQKENI.

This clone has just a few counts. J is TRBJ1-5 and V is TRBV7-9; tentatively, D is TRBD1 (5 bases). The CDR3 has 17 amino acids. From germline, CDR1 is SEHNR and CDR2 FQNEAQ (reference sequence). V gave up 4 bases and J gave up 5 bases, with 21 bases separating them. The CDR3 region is CASSSTGLGGEYQPQHF. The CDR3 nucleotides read TGTGCCAGCAGCTCAACCGGGCTGGGGGGGGAATATCAGCCCCAGCATTTT. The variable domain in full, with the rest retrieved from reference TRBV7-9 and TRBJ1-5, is DTGVSQNPRHKITKRGQNVTFRCDPISEHNRLYWYRQTLGQGPEFLTYFQNEAQLEKSRLLSDRFSAERPKGSFSTLEIQRTEQGDSAMYLCASSSTGLGGEYQPQHFGDGTRLSIL.